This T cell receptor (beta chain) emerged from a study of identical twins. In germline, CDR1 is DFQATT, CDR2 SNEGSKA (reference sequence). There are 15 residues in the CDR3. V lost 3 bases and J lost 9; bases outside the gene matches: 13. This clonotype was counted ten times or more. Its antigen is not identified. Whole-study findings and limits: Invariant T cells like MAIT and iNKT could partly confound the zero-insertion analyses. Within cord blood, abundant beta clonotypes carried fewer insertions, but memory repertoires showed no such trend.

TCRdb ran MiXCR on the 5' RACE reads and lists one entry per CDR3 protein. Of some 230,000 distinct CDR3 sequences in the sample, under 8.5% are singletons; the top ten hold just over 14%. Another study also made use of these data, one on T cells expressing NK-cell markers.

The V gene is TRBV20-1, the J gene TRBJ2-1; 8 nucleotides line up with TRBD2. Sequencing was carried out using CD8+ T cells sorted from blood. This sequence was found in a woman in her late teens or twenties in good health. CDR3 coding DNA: TGCAGTGCTAGGGTGGGACTAGTAGGCTTCGGTGAGCAGTTCTTC. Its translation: CSARVGLVGFGEQFF.